These 14 T cell receptor beta chains share one sample of origin, sequenced in a study of shared clonotypes between healthy human individuals (dated by TCRdb to the early 2020s). CD8 naive samples were CD45RO-negative cells positively selected for CCR7, giving a CD45RA+CCR7+ population that excluded TemRA cells. The method was the immunoSEQ multiplex PCR assay. In TCRdb, the immuneACCESS table is reduced to in-frame sequences with V and J assigned. These tables do not hold every clone; where another copy was compared, an unresolved V gene accounts for under half, and the others remain unexplained. The sample includes around 1,900,000 clones, with roughly 95% observed a single time. The leading ten clones occupy over 1.5% of the sample. The sample was naive CD8+ T cells from PBMCs. Interpreted using the paper, the cell subset or site label stands for: CD45RA+CCR7+. These receptor sequences come from a man aged 18-30 years in good health. Some clones in this sample may be carry-over from other donors' samples.

This sequence joins TRBV5-6 and TRBJ2-5; D is unclear. V was pared by 0 bases and J by 2 bases, with 5 bases between. Germline-derived CDR1 and CDR2 are SGHDT and YYEEEE. CDR3 length: 13 amino acids. DNA of the CDR3: TGTGCCAGCAGCTTGGTAAGACAAGAGACCCAGTACTTC. The encoded protein is CASSLVRQETQYF.

This clone was counted between two and nine times. Within the sample, other DNA sequences also encode this same CDR3. This chain joins TRBV28 and TRBJ1-1; D unclear. The CDR3 spans 11 residues. V was cut by 5 bases and J by 5 bases, with 6 bases left in between. CDR1 is MDHEN and CDR2 is SYDVKM in the germline V gene. The CDR3, as DNA: TGTGCCAGCAGTCTGGGGACTGAAGCTTTCTTT. It codes for CASSLGTEAFF.

The genes are TRBV27 and TRBJ2-3; 8 bases are shared with TRBD2. Germline CDR1 MNHEY, CDR2 SMNVEV (reference sequence). V dropped 3 bases and J dropped 4; count of bases not matched to a gene: 3. This CDR3 spans 14 amino acids. CDR3 coding DNA: TGTGCCAGCAGTTTTAGCGGGAAGGCAGATACGCAGTATTTT. Translated: CASSFSGKADTQYF.

The CDR3 coding sequence is TGTGCCACCTCATTCGGGACAGGGGGTTACGAGCAGTACTTC. Its protein product is CATSFGTGGYEQYF. The J gene is TRBJ2-7, the V gene TRBV15; 11 bases are shared with TRBD1. Germline CDR1 reads LNHNV; CDR2 reads YYDKDF (reference sequence). The CDR3 is 14 amino acids. Trimming cost V 8 bases and J 4 bases; bases outside gene matches: 7.

The V gene is TRBV7-9, the J gene TRBJ2-1; D unclear. The CDR3 is made up of 17 amino acids. Trimming removed 4 bases from V and 3 bases from J, with 19 bases in between. Germline V lookup: CDR1 SEHNR, CDR2 FQNEAQ (reference sequence). The CDR3 DNA is TGTGCCAGCAGCTCCAGCAAACTCCCTATACTCTACAATGAGCAGTTCTTC. Translated, it gives CASSSSKLPILYNEQFF. Full variable domain (outside the CDR3, taken from reference TRBV7-9 and TRBJ2-1): DTGVSQNPRHKITKRGQNVTFRCDPISEHNRLYWYRQTLGQGPEFLTYFQNEAQLEKSRLLSDRFSAERPKGSFSTLEIQRTEQGDSAMYLCASSSSKLPILYNEQFFGPGTRLTVL.

The V and J genes are TRBV28 and TRBJ2-2; possibly TRBD1 or TRBD2 for D (6 bases each). V dropped 6 bases and J dropped 7 bases, with 18 bases sitting between them. This CDR3 has 15 amino acids. The germline V gene encodes CDR1 MDHEN and CDR2 SYDVKM. The CDR3 sequence is CASSITGAGFGELFF. CDR3 coding DNA: TGTGCCAGCAGCATCACGGGGGCTGGGTTCGGGGAGCTGTTTTTT.

The DNA for the CDR3 is TGTGCCAGCAGGGGACAGGGCCAGTACAATGAGCAGTTCTTC. Protein product: CASRGQGQYNEQFF. The rearrangement links TRBV27 to TRBJ2-1; 9 bases are shared with TRBD1. CDR1 is MNHEY, CDR2 SMNVEV, per germline (reference sequence). The CDR3 has 14 residues. Losses at the gene ends were 6 bases for V and 4 bases for J; bases not matched to a gene: 4.

The rearrangement links TRBV15 to TRBJ2-1; perhaps TRBD1 as D (6 bases). V was clipped by 0 bases and J by 6 bases, with 12 bases between them. There are 15 residues in the CDR3. Germline V gene lookup returns CDR1 LNHNV and CDR2 YYDKDF (reference sequence). CDR3 region: CATSRDGGWTNEQFF. The CDR3 DNA reads TGTGCCACCAGCAGAGATGGGGGCTGGACCAATGAGCAGTTCTTC.

As regards this clone: Additional DNA sequences in this sample encode the identical CDR3. The V call is TRBV5-4, the J call TRBJ2-3, with 12 bases that match TRBD2. V lost 3 bases to trimming and J lost 4 bases; unmatched junction nucleotides: 6. There are 16 residues in the CDR3. The V gene's germline CDR1 is SGHNT and CDR2 YYREEE (reference sequence). DNA for the CDR3: TGTGCCAGCAGCTACCTAGCGGGAGGGCCCCCAGATACGCAGTATTTT. Its translation is CASSYLAGGPPDTQYF.

V gene TRBV4-3 combines with J gene TRBJ2-7; 10 bases are shared with TRBD2. V lost 0 bases and J lost 7; bases outside the gene matches: 9. This CDR3 spans 16 amino acids. Germline V gives CDR1 LGHNA, CDR2 YSLEER. CDR3 coding DNA: TGCGCCAGCAGCCAAGATTTCGGACTAGCGGCGCGAGAGCAGTACTTC. This encodes CASSQDFGLAAREQYF.

CDR3 sequence: CASSPRDSKISYEQYF. The CDR3 region has the DNA TGTGCCAGCAGTCCGCGGGACTCAAAAATCTCCTACGAGCAGTACTTC. The rearrangement links TRBV7-9 to TRBJ2-7, with D maybe TRBD2 (6 bases). Germline loops: CDR1 SEHNR, CDR2 FQNEAQ (reference sequence). V was trimmed by 6 bases and J by 0 bases, leaving 18 bases between them. This CDR3 region has 16 residues.

This clone was counted once. The V and J genes are TRBV7-6 and TRBJ2-2, with TRBD1 identical over 7 bases. Germline values: CDR1 SGHVS, CDR2 FNYEAQ. The CDR3 has 14 residues. V gave up 5 bases and J gave up 6 bases; unmatched junction bases: 6. As DNA, the CDR3 is TGTGCCAGCAGCCCCGACAGGGAACCCGGGGAGCTGTTTTTT. Its protein product is CASSPDREPGELFF.

The chain couples TRBV7-6 to TRBJ2-1; D is tentatively TRBD1 or TRBD2 (5 bases each). The CDR3 runs to 15 residues. Germline V gene lookup returns CDR1 SGHVS and CDR2 FNYEAQ. With 8 bases removed from V and 2 bases from J, the gap between germline ends came to 16 bases. This chain's CDR3 is CASVPEWGTYNEQFF. Written as DNA, the CDR3 is TGTGCCAGCGTTCCAGAGTGGGGGACCTACAATGAGCAGTTCTTC.

The chain combines TRBV19 with TRBJ2-1; D is perhaps TRBD2 (6 bases). CDR3 size: 14 residues. Germline V gene sequence: CDR1 LNHDA, CDR2 SQIVND (reference sequence). V dropped 1 base and J dropped 9 bases, with 13 bases sitting between them. CDR3: CASSIGWGVGEQFF. The CDR3 coding sequence is TGTGCCAGTAGTATAGGTTGGGGGGTAGGTGAGCAGTTCTTC.